Listed below are T cell receptor beta chains from one sample, sequenced in a study of blood T cell repertoires in COVID-19. The method was immunoSEQ multiplex PCR; TCRdb's version includes in-frame clones alone and lacks a portion of them. The table lists approximately 260,000 clones, about nine tenths of them singletons, with approximately 2% in the top ten. Sequencing was done on a sample of peripheral blood. The receptors here all came from a man aged 45-65 years with acute or convalescent COVID-19. CDR3s include the opening cysteine and the closing phenylalanine or tryptophan. A D gene is named only where the DNA matches it firmly. Rows give clone size only sometimes, using once, few, many, or a class for an expanded clone.

J: TRBJ2-7; D: .; size: .; V: TRBV30; DNA: TGTGCCTGGAGGGGGGCAGGACACCTAAAAACCTACGAGCAGTACTTC; CDR3: CAWRGAGHLKTYEQYF
J: TRBJ2-5; D: TRBD2; size: .; V: TRBV5-1; DNA: TGCGCCAGCAGCTTGGACCGACTAGCTGGGAAGACCCAGTACTTC; CDR3: CASSLDRLAGKTQYF
J: TRBJ1-3; D: TRBD1; size: .; V: TRBV15; DNA: TGTGCCACCAGCAGAGATCCAAGACAGGGGGGAAACACCATATATTTT; CDR3: CATSRDPRQGGNTIYF
J: TRBJ1-4; D: .; size: .; V: TRBV5-5; DNA: TGTGCCAGCAGTAGATCGTGGGCAGGGAATGAAAAACTGTTTTTT; CDR3: CASSRSWAGNEKLFF
J: TRBJ2-3; D: TRBD2; size: .; V: TRBV4-1; DNA: TGCGCCAGCAGCCAGTTAGCGGGGGGGACGGGTACGCAGTATTTT; CDR3: CASSQLAGGTGTQYF
J: TRBJ1-4; D: TRBD1; size: .; V: TRBV9; DNA: TGTGCCAGCAGCGTAGACAGGGGTAATGAAAAACTGTTTTTT; CDR3: CASSVDRGNEKLFF
J: TRBJ2-3; D: .; size: .; V: TRBV27; DNA: TGTGCCAACAGTTCCCGGTCAGGGACAGATACGCAGTATTTT; CDR3: CANSSRSGTDTQYF
J: TRBJ1-5; D: .; size: .; V: TRBV18; DNA: TGTGCCAGCTCACCTCAAGGTAATCGGGATCAGCCCCAGCATTTT; CDR3: CASSPQGNRDQPQHF
J: TRBJ1-1; D: .; size: .; V: TRBV5-1; DNA: TGCGCCAGCAGCTTTCGAGGGCCGGGGGACACTGAAGCTTTCTTT; CDR3: CASSFRGPGDTEAFF
J: TRBJ2-2; D: TRBD2; size: .; V: TRBV7-3; DNA: TGTGCCAGCAGCTTACGGGGGACTAGCGGGACGAACACCGGGGAGCTGTTTTTT; CDR3: CASSLRGTSGTNTGELFF
J: TRBJ2-7; D: TRBD1; size: .; V: TRBV5-4; DNA: TGTGCCAGCAGCCCCGCGTCCGGGACAGGGGGTTACGAGCAGTACTTC; CDR3: CASSPASGTGGYEQYF
J: TRBJ1-2; D: .; size: once; V: TRBV18; DNA: TGTGCCAGCTCACCAGGGCAGGGTCGTGGCTACACCTTC; CDR3: CASSPGQGRGYTF
J: TRBJ2-2; D: TRBD1; size: .; V: TRBV3-1/TRBV3-2; DNA: TGTGCCAGCAGCCACTGGGGGCAGGGGGCGAACACCGGGGAGCTGTTTTTT; CDR3: CASSHWGQGANTGELFF
J: TRBJ2-2; D: .; size: few; V: TRBV7-3; DNA: TGTGCCAGCAGCTTGGACACGAACACCGGGGAGCTGTTTTTT; CDR3: CASSLDTNTGELFF
J: TRBJ2-5; D: TRBD1; size: .; V: TRBV14; DNA: TGTGCCAGCAGCCAAGAACAGGGGAGAGAGACCCAGTACTTC; CDR3: CASSQEQGRETQYF
J: TRBJ1-5; D: TRBD1; size: .; V: TRBV4-2; DNA: TGTGCCAGCAGCCAATCGGGACAGGGGAATCAGCCCCAGCATTTT; CDR3: CASSQSGQGNQPQHF
J: TRBJ2-5; D: TRBD1; size: .; V: TRBV10-3; DNA: TGTGCCTCTCGAGAAGCGACAGGGGGCTTAGAGACCCAGTACTTC; CDR3: CASREATGGLETQYF
J: TRBJ1-5; D: .; size: .; V: TRBV2; DNA: TGTGCCAGCAGTGAAAGGGGCACCTATAGCAATCAGCCCCAGCATTTT; CDR3: CASSERGTYSNQPQHF
J: TRBJ1-5; D: .; size: .; V: TRBV2; DNA: TGTGCCAGCACAGTGGAGGGCGGCAATCAGCCCCAGCATTTT; CDR3: CASTVEGGNQPQHF
J: TRBJ1-6; D: .; size: .; V: TRBV5-8; DNA: TGTGCCAGCACCTCCCGAGGTGTCGCCTATAATTCACCCCTCCACTTT; CDR3: CASTSRGVAYNSPLHF
J: TRBJ2-1; D: .; size: .; V: TRBV5-1; DNA: TGCGCCAGCAGCTTGTTGCAGGAAGGAAATGAGCAGTTCTTC; CDR3: CASSLLQEGNEQFF
J: TRBJ2-5; D: .; size: .; V: TRBV5-1; DNA: TGCGCCAGCAGCTTGGAGGGGCAAGAGACCCAGTACTTC; CDR3: CASSLEGQETQYF
J: TRBJ2-6; D: .; size: .; V: TRBV9; DNA: TGTGCCAGCAGCGTAGACGGGGTCTCTGGGGCCAACGTCCTGACTTTC; CDR3: CASSVDGVSGANVLTF
J: TRBJ2-5; D: .; size: few; V: TRBV12-5; DNA: TGTGCTAGTGGATTAACAGGGAGAGAGACCCAGTACTTC; CDR3: CASGLTGRETQYF
J: TRBJ2-5; D: TRBD1; size: .; V: TRBV7-8; DNA: TGTGCCAGCAGCTTAGCGAGGGGACAGGGGTCAGAAGAGACCCAGTACTTC; CDR3: CASSLARGQGSEETQYF
J: TRBJ2-5; D: TRBD1; size: .; V: TRBV9; DNA: TGTGCCAGCAGCGTAGCCCCGGGACAGCAAGAGACCCAGTACTTC; CDR3: CASSVAPGQQETQYF
J: TRBJ2-3; D: TRBD2; size: .; V: TRBV5-1; DNA: TGCGCCAGCACGGCGGGGGGCCCTCTTGGCACAGATACGCAGTATTTT; CDR3: CASTAGGPLGTDTQYF
J: TRBJ2-5; D: .; size: .; V: TRBV7-3; DNA: TGTGCCAGCAGCTTATCCCAGCGCGAGACCCAGTACTTC; CDR3: CASSLSQRETQYF
J: TRBJ1-5; D: .; size: .; V: TRBV6-5; DNA: TGTGCCAGCAGTTCTATGACAGACAGATATCAGCCCCAGCATTTT; CDR3: CASSSMTDRYQPQHF
J: TRBJ1-1; D: TRBD1; size: .; V: TRBV9; DNA: TGTGCCAGCAGCGTTCGGGACAGGGATAACACTGAAGCTTTCTTT; CDR3: CASSVRDRDNTEAFF